Described below is a single TCR beta chain sequence and its context. Its target is not known. Quantitative 5'-RACE was performed with molecular barcodes, and it yielded the TCR beta libraries. TCRdb processed the 5' RACE reads anew with MiXCR; each CDR3 protein has one entry. The sample consists of over 75,000 distinct CDR3 sequences, about 8.8% of them appearing once. This record belongs to a study of CD8 T cells in ankylosing spondylitis. Study-level points and caveats: CD8+ disease-linked clones were present at relatively low frequencies in blood.

This CDR3 spans 13 amino acids. This sequence joins TRBV21-1 and TRBJ2-5; TRBD2, the table's D call, was not compared with the DNA. TRBV21-1 is listed as a pseudogene. The sequenced sample consisted of blood, either unsorted or a sorted T cell fraction (not recorded which). The receptor's source is a male donor with ankylosing spondylitis or in good health (not recorded which). This chain's CDR3 is CAMGPTAPETQYF. The CDR3 DNA sequence: TGTGCCATGGGCCCTACGGCCCCCGAGACCCAGTACTTC.